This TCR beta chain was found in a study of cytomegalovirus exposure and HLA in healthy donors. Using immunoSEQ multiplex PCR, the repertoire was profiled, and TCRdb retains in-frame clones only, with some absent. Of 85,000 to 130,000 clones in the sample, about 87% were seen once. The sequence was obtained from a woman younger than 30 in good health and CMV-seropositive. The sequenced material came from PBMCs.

The CDR3 region has the DNA TGTGCCACCAGCAGAGATGAGGGGGCAACAGATACGCAGTATTTT. This sequence encodes CATSRDEGATDTQYF. The V call is TRBV15, the J call TRBJ2-3; 7 bases agree with TRBD1. Trimming removed 0 bases from V and 3 bases from J; junction bases left unmatched: 3. CDR1 is LNHNV and CDR2 is YYDKDF in the germline V gene (reference sequence). The CDR3 covers 15 residues. Based on the CDR3 plus reference TRBV15 and TRBJ2-3, the full variable domain is DAMVIQNPRYQVTQFGKPVTLSCSQTLNHNVMYWYQQKSSQAPKLLFHYYDKDFNNEADTPDNFQSRRPNTSFCFLDIRSPGLGDTAMYLCATSRDEGATDTQYFGPGTRLTVL.